A single sample is the source of the 9 T cell receptor beta chains below, sequenced in a study of blood T cell repertoires in COVID-19. Here immunoSEQ multiplex PCR was the method, and the copy in TCRdb shows in-frame clones only, minus some. The profile shows over 200,000 clones, 65% to 85% of them singletons. The sample was peripheral blood. The receptors derive from a man aged 35-49 years with active or convalescent COVID-19.

The V call is TRBV5-1, the J call TRBJ2-1, with 9 bases aligning to TRBD2. Germline CDR1 reads SGHRS; CDR2 reads YFSETQ. The ends lost 4 bases at V and 4 bases at J; junction bases unmatched: 9. The length of the CDR3 is 16 residues. For the CDR3, the DNA is TGCGCCAGCAGCCTGACACGGACTAGCGCTTACAATGAGCAGTTCTTC. Amino acids: CASSLTRTSAYNEQFF.

The J gene is TRBJ2-3, the V gene TRBV5-6; D is ambiguous. This CDR3 is 16 amino acids long. Trimming took off 3 bases at V and 2 bases at J, with 16 bases between the two ends. Germline CDR1 is SGHDT and CDR2 is YYEEEE. Here the CDR3 reads CASSSVEVYITDTQYF. The CDR3, as DNA: TGTGCCAGCAGCTCGGTTGAGGTTTATATCACAGATACGCAGTATTTT.

This clone has just a few counts. The CDR3 loop is CSVGGGTGYTF. The CDR3 DNA sequence: TGCAGCGTTGGAGGGGGTACTGGCTACACCTTC. The rearrangement links TRBV29-1 to TRBJ1-2; D is perhaps TRBD1 (6 bases). The CDR3 contains 11 residues. The V end lost 4 bases, the J end lost 7 bases, and 10 bases lay between the germline ends. The germline CDR1 and CDR2 sequences are SQVTM and ANQGSEA.

This chain links TRBV6-5 with TRBJ2-1; TRBD2 matches at 9 bases. Germline CDR1 reads MNHEY; CDR2 reads SVGAGI. The CDR3 contains 14 residues. The junction had 4 bases not matched to a gene; V was cut back by 5 bases and J by 5 bases. The CDR3 DNA reads TGTGCCAGCAGTCTAGCGGGGAGCCACAATGAGCAGTTCTTC. Residues: CASSLAGSHNEQFF.

The CDR3 sequence: CASSWADRTREQYF. The CDR3 DNA sequence: TGTGCCAGCAGTTGGGCAGATAGAACTCGGGAGCAGTACTTC. The chain uses TRBV28 and TRBJ2-7; D not certain. CDR3 length: 14 amino acids. Germline CDR1 MDHEN, CDR2 SYDVKM. Trimming took off 4 bases at V and 7 bases at J, with 17 bases between the two ends.

J is TRBJ2-5 and V is TRBV10-2, with D perhaps TRBD2 (7 bases). CDR1 is WSHSY and CDR2 is SAAADI in the germline V gene. The V and J ends lost 4 bases and 5 bases respectively, with 14 bases between them. The CDR3 consists of 14 residues. In DNA form, the CDR3 reads TGCGCCAGCAGTGCTGGGGGGGCGAGGGAGACCCAGTACTTC. Protein sequence: CASSAGGARETQYF.

By sample fraction, this clone is medium-sized (0.01 to 0.1%). In DNA, the CDR3 is TGCGCCAGCAGTACAGGGTCCCGGAGGACAGATACGCAGTATTTT. It encodes CASSTGSRRTDTQYF. V and J are TRBV10-1 and TRBJ2-3; possibly TRBD1 for D (6 bases). V was cut by 5 bases and J by 3 bases, with 15 bases left in between. There are 15 residues in the CDR3. Germline V CDR1 and CDR2: WNHNN, SYGVQD (reference sequence).

In its sample, this clone was seen once. This sequence joins TRBV28 and TRBJ2-7, with D tentatively TRBD1 (6 bases). V lost 6 bases to trimming and J lost 1 base, with 13 bases between them. The V gene's germline CDR1 is MDHEN and CDR2 SYDVKM. The CDR3 has 14 residues. The DNA for the CDR3 is TGTGCCAGCAGCTCTCATACAGGGTCCTACGAGCAGTACTTC. Translation: CASSSHTGSYEQYF.

V gene TRBV28 combines with J gene TRBJ1-6; a weak D match, TRBD1 (5 bases). The V gene lost 5 bases and the J gene lost 5 bases, with 7 bases spanning the gap. Looked up from germline, CDR1 is MDHEN and CDR2 is SYDVKM. The CDR3 has 13 amino acids. Here the CDR3 reads CASSTGNNSPLHF. The CDR3 nucleotides are TGTGCCAGCAGTACAGGAAATAATTCACCCCTCCACTTT.